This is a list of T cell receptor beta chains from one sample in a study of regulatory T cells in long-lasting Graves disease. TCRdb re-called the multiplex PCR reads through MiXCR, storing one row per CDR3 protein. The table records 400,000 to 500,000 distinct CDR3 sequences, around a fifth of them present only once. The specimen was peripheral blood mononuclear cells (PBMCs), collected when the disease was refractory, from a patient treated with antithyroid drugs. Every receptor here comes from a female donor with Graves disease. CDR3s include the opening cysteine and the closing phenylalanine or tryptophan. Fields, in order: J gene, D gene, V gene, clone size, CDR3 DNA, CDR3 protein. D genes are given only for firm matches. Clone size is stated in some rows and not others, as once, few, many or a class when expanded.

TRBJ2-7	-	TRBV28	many	TGTGCCAGCAGTACCAACACAGGGCGGGAGCAGTACTTC	CASSTNTGREQYF
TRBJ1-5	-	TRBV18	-	TGTGCCAGCTCATCAAACAGGCTCAATCAGCCCCAGCATTTT	CASSSNRLNQPQHF
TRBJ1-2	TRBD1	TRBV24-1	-	TGTGCCACCAGTGCCTCCGGACAGGGGGCGTATAACTATGGCTACACCTTC	CATSASGQGAYNYGYTF
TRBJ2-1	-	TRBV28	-	TGTGCCAGCAAACCGATTTTAGAGTGGCGGCCGAGCTCCTACAATGAGCAGTTCTTC	CASKPILEWRPSSYNEQFF
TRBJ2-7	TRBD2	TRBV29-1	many	TGCAGCGCCCAACTAGCGGCATACGAGCAGTACTTC	CSAQLAAYEQYF
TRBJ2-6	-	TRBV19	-	TGTGCCAGTACTACCCTAGGGAGCTCTGGGGCCAACGTCCTGACTTTC	CASTTLGSSGANVLTF
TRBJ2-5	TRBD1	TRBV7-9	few	TGTGCCAGCAGCCCCCGCCCAGGGGGAGCGTACCAAGAGACCCAGTACTTC	CASSPRPGGAYQETQYF
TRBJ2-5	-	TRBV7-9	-	TGTGCCAGCAGCTTAGGCGGCAGCTTTCTCGGAGAAGCCCAGTACTTC	CASSLGGSFLGEAQYF
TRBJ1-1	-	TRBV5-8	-	TGTGCCAGCAGCTTGTCGGGACTAACCCTGGGCACTGAAGCTTTCTTT	CASSLSGLTLGTEAFF
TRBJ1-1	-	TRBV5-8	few	TGTGCCAGCAGCGGTGGGAGCAGCACTGAAGCTTTCTTT	CASSGGSSTEAFF
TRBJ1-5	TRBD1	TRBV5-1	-	TGCGCCAGCAGCTTACTACAGGGGCAGGGGCCCCAGCATTTT	CASSLLQGQGPQHF
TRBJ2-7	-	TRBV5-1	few	TGCGCCAGCAGCCGAGGGACCGGGGGCAACGAGCAGTACTTC	CASSRGTGGNEQYF
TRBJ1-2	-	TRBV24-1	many	TGTGCCACCAGTGATTCGGGGCCTGTGGGGCTCTATGGCTACACCTTC	CATSDSGPVGLYGYTF
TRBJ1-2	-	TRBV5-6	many	TGTGCCAGCAGCTTGACGGGGACTTACTTCTATGGCTACACCTTC	CASSLTGTYFYGYTF
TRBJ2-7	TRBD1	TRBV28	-	TGTGCCAGCAGTTTCTTGACAGGGGGATCCTACGAGCAGTACTTC	CASSFLTGGSYEQYF
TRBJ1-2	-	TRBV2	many	TGTGCCAGCAGTGAGGGGTGGGGGTATGGCTACACCTTC	CASSEGWGYGYTF
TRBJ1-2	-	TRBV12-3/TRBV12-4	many	TGTGCCAGCCGTCCGAGGGGCGACTATGGCTACACCTTC	CASRPRGDYGYTF
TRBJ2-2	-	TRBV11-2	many	TGTGCCAGCAGGTCTACCGGGAACACCGGGGAGCTGTTTTTT	CASRSTGNTGELFF
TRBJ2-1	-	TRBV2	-	TGTGCCAGCAGTGACCAGGGACGGAGTGATGAGCAGTTCTTC	CASSDQGRSDEQFF
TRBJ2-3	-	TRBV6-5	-	TGTGCCAGCAGTTACATCGAGACGCAGTATTTT	CASSYIETQYF
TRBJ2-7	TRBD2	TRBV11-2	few	TGTGCCAGCAGCTCCTTCCTTAGCGGGAGGGCCCCCTACGAGCAGTACTTC	CASSSFLSGRAPYEQYF